The text below deals with one T cell receptor (beta chain). Its antigen is undetermined. Its ends do not fully match the called genes, so a read error is possible. The germline CDR1 and CDR2 sequences are ENHRY and SYGVKD. The CDR3 runs to 12 residues. The data belong to a study of T cell responses to AZD1222 COVID-19 vaccine. Repertoires were generated with immunoSEQ multiplex PCR, while TCRdb's copy carries only in-frame clones and drops some. Here the sample spans about 180,000 clones, around 94% being singletons. General study findings and limits: White British ancestry dominated among donors, who included more females, and clonal diversity was possibly underestimated.

The chain combines TRBV10-3 with TRBJ2-7; D is uncertain. The source was peripheral blood, collected 28 days after the second AZD1222 dose. The clonotype originates from an adult who received the AZD1222 COVID-19 vaccine. The CDR3 bases are TGTGCCATCAGGGATTCCTCGTACGAGCAGTGCTTC. Protein sequence: CAIRDSSYEQCF.